This T cell receptor (beta chain) was captured in a study of Tregs in tolerant kidney transplant recipients. Study-level results: Changing PCR primers prevented nucleotide comparison between some patients' samples. The small number of patients limits these findings pending further validation. In tolerant patients, donor-specific Tregs outgrew total Tregs, suggesting antigen-driven expansion. Biological reproducibility was not directly addressed in this study.

Of note for this clone: What it recognizes is unknown.

V gave up 0 bases and J gave up 4 bases, with 10 bases separating them. This CDR3 contains 14 residues. The germline gives CDR1 SGDLS, CDR2 YYNGEE. Mixed chimerism was transient after nonmyeloablative marrow transplants from related graft donors. The table came from immunoSEQ multiplex PCR; TCRdb's copy has only in-frame clones and leaves some out. This sample has about 52,000 clones, with 91% found just once. The chain combines TRBV9 with TRBJ2-5, with D tentatively TRBD2 (5 bases). The source was CD8+ T cells from blood (PBMCs), collected 24 months after the transplant. The sequence came from a human patient who received a combined kidney and bone marrow transplant. T cells may partly derive from the graft donor. The chain's CDR3 is CASSVEPEGETQYF. CDR3 nucleotides: TGTGCCAGCAGCGTAGAGCCCGAGGGAGAGACCCAGTACTTC.